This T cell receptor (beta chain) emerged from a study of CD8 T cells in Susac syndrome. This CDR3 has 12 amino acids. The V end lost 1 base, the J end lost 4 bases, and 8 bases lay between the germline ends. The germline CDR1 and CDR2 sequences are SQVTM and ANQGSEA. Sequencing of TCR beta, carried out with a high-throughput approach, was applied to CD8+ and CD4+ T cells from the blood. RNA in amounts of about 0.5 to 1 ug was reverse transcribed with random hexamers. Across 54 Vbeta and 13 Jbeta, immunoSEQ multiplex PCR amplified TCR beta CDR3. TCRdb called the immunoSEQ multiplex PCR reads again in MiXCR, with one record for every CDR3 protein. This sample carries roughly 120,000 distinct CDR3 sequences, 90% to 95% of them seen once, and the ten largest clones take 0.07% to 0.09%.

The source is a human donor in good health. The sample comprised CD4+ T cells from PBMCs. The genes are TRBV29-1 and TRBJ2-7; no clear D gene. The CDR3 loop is CSVEVPGYEQYF. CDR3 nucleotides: TGCAGCGTTGAAGTTCCCGGTTACGAGCAGTACTTC.